This T cell receptor beta chain was obtained from a study of T cell responses to AZD1222 COVID-19 vaccine (dated by TCRdb to 2020 to 2023). With respect to the entire study: Because spike-specific TCR depth and breadth did not differ between the two schedules, AZD1222 recipients who got a second dose at roughly 4 weeks were pooled with those who got a second dose at roughly 12 weeks. TCR sequencing covered 233 trial participants: roughly 200 given two doses of AZD1222 and 26 given two doses of MenACWY control vaccine. Trial participants were enrolled into age subgroups of 18-55, 56-69 and 70-plus years, which contained about 160, 30 and 59 TCR-sequenced participants, respectively. What the research found in general, with its limitations: Most participants were white British and females outnumbered males, and the authors suggested that clonal diversity may have been underestimated. After two AZD1222 doses, spike-specific TCR breadth and depth were significantly higher than at day 0 and than in MenACWY recipients. CD4 TCRs associated with the vaccine covered the entire spike protein, and the dominant responses were in regions 160-218 and 743-854. Conclusions about previously exposed vaccinees are limited, since just five or six AZD1222 recipients were seropositive for SARS-CoV-2 at baseline. Because no samples from the day 14 peak response were available, repertoires could be characterized only after the peak T cell response. Reportedly, almost half of the unique spike-specific TCRs recognized epitopes lying outside the regions that are mutated in the B.1.351 and B.1.1.7 variants. The 56-69-year group was small, and its depth increase did not reach significance, likely because of low power.

The CDR3 regions of human TCRbeta chains were analyzed by immunosequencing. Per the original workflow: TCRs in the repertoires were matched against a reference library of SARS-CoV-2-specific TCRs that had been generated with the MIRA antigen-specificity platform. Breadth was defined as the fraction of unique TCRs that were SARS-CoV-2-associated. Depth was defined as the fraction of total T cells that were SARS-CoV-2-associated. Using the MIRA data, every spike-specific TCR was mapped to the spike region that the TCR reacted to and assigned to either a CD4 or a CD8 class. Log10-transformed breadth and depth values were compared by one-way ANOVA with Sidak's multiple comparisons tests. TCRdb carries this immuneACCESS record with in-frame sequences only. Its versions omit some clonotypes, under half of them owing to an unresolved V gene in the studies checked, with the rest unexplained. V and J calls and clone size are those listed in that table; D and trimming were worked out from the DNA. Present in this sample are more than 110,000 clones, roughly 88% of which were seen just once. The leading ten clones occupy 8% of the sample.

In this sample, this clone turned up once. This clone's antigen is unknown. The sample holds no much larger clone one base away, and base qualities are not on file. The label giving this sample's time point can be read as: baseline before first vaccination. Vaccinee samples came from UK trials COV001 and COV002, including a single-blind randomized controlled phase 2/3 trial of AZD1222 (ChAdOx1 nCoV-19) in healthy adults. For TCRbeta chain sequencing, PBMC samples from trial participants were taken at day 0 and at day 28 after the second dose. The CDR3 sequence holds 13 residues, the cysteine and phenylalanine included. Only the CDR3 portion is preserved as DNA: 39 bases, with reading frame beginning at the first base. In the germline V gene (reference sequence), CDR1 corresponds to LNHNV and CDR2 to YYDKDF. V lost 5 bases and J lost 0 bases; the stretch between them is 8 bases long.

The rearranged segments are TRBV15 and TRBJ2-7; too little of a D gene remains to name it. Specimen: peripheral blood, collected on day 0 of AZD1222 vaccination. This TCR was recovered from an adult in good health. The CDR3 protein sequence reads: CATSPDTSYEQYF. The DNA reads TGTGCCACCAGCCCCGACACCTCCTACGAGCAGTACTTC.